What follows describes a single TCR beta chain. What it binds is unknown. Per the study methods: Junction-only sequences produced by ImmunoSEQ had no quality scores, so filtering differed. The repertoire was sequenced with immunoSEQ multiplex PCR; TCRdb's copy has only in-frame clones and lacks some. V, J and clone size are those of that table, while D and trimming were read from the DNA. The sample records about 980,000 clones, 76% being singletons. The data were obtained in a study of shared clonotypes between healthy human individuals. Study-level findings and limits: Blood was the only sampled material, and tissue repertoires likely differ. The donor pool, a small one, limited the genetic and exposure-history diversity represented.

This CDR3 spans 16 amino acids. Germline V gives CDR1 SNHLY, CDR2 FYNNEI. V lost 2 bases and J 0 bases, leaving 14 bases between the germline ends. The receptor comes from a man between 18 and 29 years old in good health. Sequenced input: memory CD4+ T cells sorted from blood. Subset defined: CD45RA-negative fraction. The J gene is TRBJ2-7, the V gene TRBV2; a possible D gene is TRBD1 (6 bases). The CDR3 nucleotides are TGTGCCAGCAGTGAAATAGACAGGAGAAACTCCTACGAGCAGTACTTC. Protein product: CASSEIDRRNSYEQYF.